This T cell receptor (beta chain) was recovered during a study of blood T cell repertoires in COVID-19. In the authors' methods: Amplification with reference gene primers provided the estimates of nucleated cell counts. Using immunoSEQ multiplex PCR, the repertoire was profiled, and TCRdb retains in-frame clones only, with some absent. That table gives V, J and clone size, and the DNA gave D and trimming. The repertoire holds about 270,000 clones, with 80% to 95% as singletons. Concerning this clone: This sample includes further DNA sequences coding for the same CDR3.

The origin of this receptor is a man between 35 and 55 years old who had been exposed to COVID-19. Input material: PBMCs or T cells enriched from blood (not recorded which).

For the CDR3, the DNA is TGTGCCAGCAGCTTAGCTCGGGGACAGGGGGGAAATGAGCAGTTCTTC. Translating gives CASSLARGQGGNEQFF. The gene calls are TRBV7-9 and TRBJ2-1, with 11 bases that match TRBD1. This CDR3 is 16 amino acids long. Germline CDR1 is SEHNR and CDR2 is FQNEAQ (reference sequence). J lost 7 bases, V lost 0 bases, and 5 bases had no gene match. Looking up the rest from reference TRBV7-9 and TRBJ2-1 gives the full variable domain: DTGVSQNPRHKITKRGQNVTFRCDPISEHNRLYWYRQTLGQGPEFLTYFQNEAQLEKSRLLSDRFSAERPKGSFSTLEIQRTEQGDSAMYLCASSLARGQGGNEQFFGPGTRLTVL.